This is a list of T cell receptor beta chains from one sample in a study of CD8 T cells in Susac syndrome. MiXCR, applied by TCRdb to the immunoSEQ multiplex PCR reads, yields one record per CDR3 protein. Here the sample spans tens of thousands of distinct CDR3 sequences, around 94% being singletons. The sequenced sample consisted of CD8+ T cells from PBMCs. The receptors here all came from a human donor in good health. Both conserved end residues are part of each CDR3. D genes are given only for firm matches. Clone size is not always given. Where it is, it says once, few, many or a class for expanded clones.

j_gene	abundance	v_gene	d_gene	CDR3aa	CDR3nt
TRBJ2-1	.	TRBV5-6	.	CASTPAGNNEQFF	TGTGCCAGCACCCCTGCGGGGAACAATGAGCAGTTCTTC
TRBJ2-6	.	TRBV28	.	CASSLRGLPASGANVLTF	TGTGCCAGCAGTTTGAGGGGACTCCCCGCCTCTGGGGCCAACGTCCTGACTTTC
TRBJ2-2	once	TRBV20-1	TRBD2	CSARERLAGSTGELFF	TGCAGTGCTAGAGAGAGACTAGCGGGGAGCACCGGGGAGCTGTTTTTT
TRBJ2-3	.	TRBV7-3	.	CASSLKATDTQYF	TGTGCCAGCAGCTTAAAGGCGACAGATACGCAGTATTTT
TRBJ2-5	.	TRBV27	.	CASSKPGTLETQYF	TGTGCCAGCAGCAAACCCGGGACCTTAGAGACCCAGTACTTC
TRBJ2-1	once	TRBV11-2	TRBD1	CASSSPRQGSTYNEQFF	TGTGCCAGCAGCTCCCCCCGACAGGGGAGTACCTACAATGAGCAGTTCTTC
TRBJ2-4	.	TRBV13	TRBD1	CASSRRDRESQNIQYF	TGTGCCAGCAGCCGTCGGGACAGGGAGAGCCAAAACATTCAGTACTTC
TRBJ2-7	.	TRBV29-1	.	CSALRKSGPSYEQYF	TGCAGCGCTCTGAGGAAAAGCGGACCCTCCTACGAGCAGTACTTC
TRBJ2-1	.	TRBV19	.	CASSISGSLYNEQFF	TGTGCCAGTAGTATCTCAGGATCCCTCTACAATGAGCAGTTCTTC
TRBJ2-1	few	TRBV6-2/TRBV6-3	TRBD2	CASSWGGYNEQFF	TGTGCCAGCAGTTGGGGGGGTTACAATGAGCAGTTCTTC
TRBJ1-2	.	TRBV28	TRBD1	CASSRQGATYGYTF	TGTGCCAGCAGTCGACAGGGGGCAACCTATGGCTACACCTTC
TRBJ2-3	.	TRBV3-1	.	CASSQELTPSTDTQYF	TGTGCCAGCAGCCAAGAGTTAACGCCGAGCACAGATACGCAGTATTTT
TRBJ1-2	.	TRBV14	TRBD1	CASSPDRARGYTF	TGTGCCAGCAGTCCGGACAGGGCCCGGGGCTACACCTTC
TRBJ1-2	.	TRBV6-1	.	CASSEGNYGYTF	TGTGCCAGCAGTGAAGGGAACTATGGCTACACCTTC
TRBJ2-5	.	TRBV12-3/TRBV12-4	.	CASSLAGSETQYF	TGTGCCAGCAGTTTAGCCGGGAGTGAGACCCAGTACTTC
TRBJ1-5	.	TRBV28	.	CASSSLVDPDSNQPQHF	TGTGCCAGCAGTTCCCTCGTCGATCCCGATAGCAATCAGCCCCAGCATTTT
TRBJ2-7	.	TRBV9	.	CASSVDGTASYEQYF	TGTGCCAGCAGCGTAGACGGGACGGCCTCCTACGAGCAGTACTTC
TRBJ1-2	.	TRBV27	TRBD1	CASSIRQGFEVGYGYTF	TGTGCCAGCAGTATCCGACAGGGTTTTGAGGTGGGGTATGGCTACACCTTC
TRBJ2-7	.	TRBV27	TRBD1	CATRDRYRYEQYF	TGTGCCACCCGGGACAGATATCGCTACGAGCAGTACTTC
TRBJ1-2	.	TRBV23-1	.	CASSQPAGLQLDGYTF	TGCGCCAGCAGTCAACCGGCAGGACTACAACTGGATGGCTACACCTTC
TRBJ2-3	.	TRBV7-9	.	CASSLGRGIYTDTQYF	TGTGCCAGCAGCTTAGGGCGGGGCATTTACACAGATACGCAGTATTTT
TRBJ1-1	.	TRBV7-9	.	CASSYPTDTEAFF	TGTGCCAGCAGTTACCCCACAGACACTGAAGCTTTCTTT
TRBJ2-7	few	TRBV20-1	.	CSARDRQGSRGYEQYF	TGCAGTGCTAGAGATAGGCAGGGGAGTAGAGGGTACGAGCAGTACTTC
TRBJ1-1	.	TRBV7-9	.	CASSFAGHTEAFF	TGTGCCAGCAGCTTCGCTGGGCACACTGAAGCTTTCTTT
TRBJ2-1	.	TRBV19	TRBD2	CASRVAGVQFGEQFF	TGTGCCAGTCGGGTAGCGGGAGTGCAGTTCGGTGAGCAGTTCTTC
TRBJ2-3	.	TRBV19	.	CASSIVERAADTQYF	TGTGCCAGTAGTATAGTCGAGCGGGCCGCAGATACGCAGTATTTT
TRBJ2-1	.	TRBV3-1	.	CASSMGRNNEQFF	TGTGCCAGCAGCATGGGGAGGAACAATGAGCAGTTCTTC
TRBJ2-3	few	TRBV11-2	TRBD1	CASSLGQPYTDTQYF	TGTGCCAGCAGTCTGGGACAGCCCTACACAGATACGCAGTATTTT
TRBJ1-6	.	TRBV4-3	.	CASSQRARDNSPLHF	TGCGCCAGCAGCCAACGAGCTCGGGATAATTCACCCCTCCACTTT
TRBJ1-1	.	TRBV27	.	CASSLYGVPTEAFF	TGTGCCAGCAGTTTATACGGGGTCCCCACTGAAGCTTTCTTT
TRBJ1-2	.	TRBV18	TRBD1	CASSPTGASNGYTF	TGTGCCAGCTCACCGACAGGGGCCTCAAATGGCTACACCTTC
TRBJ2-7	.	TRBV6-1	TRBD2	CASSTPSGGGAFEQYF	TGTGCCAGCAGTACCCCCTCCGGCGGGGGGGCGTTCGAGCAGTACTTC
TRBJ1-5	.	TRBV20-1	.	CSASAPRTEWNQPQHF	TGCAGTGCTAGTGCCCCTCGGACAGAGTGGAATCAGCCCCAGCATTTT
TRBJ2-1	.	TRBV9	.	CASSVVATQYNEQFF	TGTGCCAGCAGCGTGGTAGCGACCCAATACAATGAGCAGTTCTTC
TRBJ2-2	once	TRBV3-1	TRBD2	CASSQVWGGTGELFF	TGTGCCAGCAGCCAAGTGTGGGGGGGGACCGGGGAGCTGTTTTTT
TRBJ1-4	.	TRBV7-9	.	CASSFDRRNEKLFF	TGTGCCAGCAGCTTTGACAGGAGAAATGAAAAACTGTTTTTT
TRBJ2-7	.	TRBV11-2	TRBD2	CASSLLRPGLAGPQIIYEQYF	TGTGCCAGCAGCTTACTACGCCCGGGACTAGCGGGGCCCCAAATCATCTACGAGCAGTACTTC
TRBJ2-5	.	TRBV11-2	TRBD1	CASSPRDRGWETQYF	TGTGCCAGCAGCCCTCGGGACAGGGGGTGGGAGACCCAGTACTTC